This record looks at one TCR beta chain sequence and its context. Original data processing: Amplification with reference gene primers provided the estimates of nucleated cell counts. Clones were read by immunoSEQ multiplex PCR, and TCRdb kept only the in-frame ones, dropping some. V and J calls and clone size follow that table, whereas D and trimming were derived from the DNA. This table has some 270,000 clones, around 88% appearing once. This CDR3 is 15 amino acids long. J was trimmed by 5 bases and V by 3 bases; bases with no gene match: 2. Germline V gene data show CDR1 as LNHDA and CDR2 as SQIVND (reference sequence). This specimen comes from a study of blood T cell repertoires in COVID-19.

This TCR was recovered from a man younger than 45 with acute or convalescent COVID-19. Sequenced input: peripheral blood. V and J are TRBV19 and TRBJ2-2, with 11 bases aligning to TRBD2. In nucleotides, the CDR3 is TGTGCCAGTAGTATCCGGACTAGCGGGACCGGGGAGCTGTTTTTT. Its protein product is CASSIRTSGTGELFF.